A single sample is the source of the 20 T cell receptor beta chains below, sequenced in a study. TCRdb re-analysed the RT-PCR reads in MiXCR, keeping a single row per CDR3 protein. The sample consists of more than 600,000 distinct CDR3 sequences, over 12% of them appearing once. The sample taken for sequencing was memory CD4+ T cells from blood. The receptors were gathered from a female donor in good health, serving as a healthy control.

The gene calls are TRBV5-1 and TRBJ1-4; 10 bases line up with TRBD1. V shed 4 bases and J 7 bases; nucleotides not matched to a gene: 7. CDR3 size: 15 residues. The V gene's germline CDR1 is SGHRS and CDR2 YFSETQ. The CDR3 spells CASSEGQGYGEKLFF. The CDR3 DNA follows: TGCGCCAGCAGCGAGGGACAGGGGTACGGTGAAAAACTGTTTTTT. Complete variable domain (other parts from reference TRBV5-1 and TRBJ1-4): KAGVTQTPRYLIKTRGQQVTLSCSPISGHRSVSWYQQTPGQGLQFLFEYFSETQRNKGNFPGRFSGRQFSNSRSEMNVSTLELGDSALYLCASSEGQGYGEKLFFGSGTQLSVL.

The chain has TRBV28 and TRBJ1-2; 8 bases agree with TRBD1. This CDR3 spans 14 amino acids. Germline assignment: CDR1 MDHEN and CDR2 SYDVKM. The trim removed 5 bases at V and 4 bases at J, leaving 6 bases unmatched. In DNA form, the CDR3 reads TGTGCCAGCAGTGTGGGGACAGGTCGCTATGGCTACACCTTC. Translating it yields CASSVGTGRYGYTF.

The V call is TRBV7-9, the J call TRBJ2-1; TRBD2 matches at 8 bases. The CDR3 is 15 amino acids. Germline lookup yields CDR1 SEHNR and CDR2 FQNEAQ (reference sequence). V was clipped by 6 bases and J by 4 bases; unmatched bases: 8. This chain's CDR3 is CASSSFSGTYNEQFF. For the CDR3, the DNA is TGTGCCAGCAGTTCCTTTAGCGGGACTTACAATGAGCAGTTCTTC.

This clonotype turned up a few times. The rearrangement joins TRBV20-1 to TRBJ1-1; perhaps TRBD1 as D (6 bases). Germline CDR1 reads DFQATT; CDR2 reads SNEGSKA (reference sequence). Between the trimmed V and J ends, which lost 6 bases and 7 bases, there was a span of 18 bases. The CDR3 extends over 13 amino acids. This CDR3 reads CSAGKTGTSEAFF. CDR3 nucleotides: TGCAGTGCCGGGAAAACAGGGACCAGTGAAGCTTTCTTT.

The chain combines TRBV27 with TRBJ1-6; 7 positions agree with TRBD1. The CDR3 spans 17 residues. CDR1 is MNHEY, CDR2 SMNVEV, per germline (reference sequence). Trimming cost V 3 bases and J 10 bases; bases outside gene matches: 15. This chain's CDR3 is CASSFQSKGARGSPLHF. The CDR3, as DNA: TGTGCCAGCAGTTTCCAATCTAAGGGGGCGCGGGGGTCACCCCTCCACTTT.

The gene calls are TRBV29-1 and TRBJ1-2; no clear D gene. Germline CDR1 is SQVTM and CDR2 is ANQGSEA. The CDR3 consists of 16 residues. V was shortened by 4 bases and J by 3 bases, with 21 bases between the two germline ends. The CDR3 protein is CSVVLRTPGLDYGYTF. The CDR3 nucleotides are TGCAGCGTTGTATTAAGAACGCCGGGCCTGGACTATGGCTACACCTTC.

This clonotype was detected only a few times. The chain uses TRBV5-1 and TRBJ1-4, with D perhaps TRBD1 (5 bases). V dropped 4 bases and J dropped 4 bases, with 11 bases sitting between them. The CDR3 extends over 14 amino acids. Germline lookup yields CDR1 SGHRS and CDR2 YFSETQ. In DNA, the CDR3 is TGCGCCAGCAGCCCCCGGGACCTTAATGAAAAACTGTTTTTT. It is translated as CASSPRDLNEKLFF.

This clonotype was observed many times. Sequence at one end of the junction differs from germline and may be a read error. The gene calls are TRBV7-7 and TRBJ2-1, with 11 bases fitting TRBD2. This CDR3 comprises 14 residues. Per germline, CDR1 SSHAT and CDR2 FNYEAQ (reference sequence). CDR3 region: CASSLAGGGNEQFF. In nucleotides, the CDR3 is TGTGCTAGCAGCTTAGCGGGAGGGGGCAATGAGCAGTTCTTC.

There are a few counts of this clonotype. J is TRBJ2-3 and V is TRBV28; D may be TRBD2 (7 bases). The CDR3 totals 14 residues. Trimming left V 8 bases short and J 3 bases short, with 15 bases between. The germline V gene has CDR1 MDHEN and CDR2 SYDVKM. CDR3 amino acids: CASHGGLPTDTQYF. The CDR3 DNA sequence: TGTGCCAGCCACGGGGGGCTCCCGACAGATACGCAGTATTTT.

This clonotype was counted a few times. This chain links TRBV7-6 with TRBJ2-7; the D gene is possibly TRBD2 (7 bases). The CDR3 is 15 residues long. Germline V gives CDR1 SGHVS, CDR2 FNYEAQ. V gave up 2 bases and J gave up 4 bases, with 15 bases separating them. CDR3 in DNA: TGTGCCAGCAGCTTATTCCCGGGGGGCGGGTACGAGCAGTACTTC. Protein product: CASSLFPGGGYEQYF.

About this clonotype: A single base separates this from a much larger clone, so it may be a read error. Lacking the conserved final phenylalanine or tryptophan, this CDR3 likely reflects a read error. The chain has TRBV20-1 and TRBJ1-1; D ambiguous. V gave up 0 bases and J gave up 4 bases, with 12 bases separating them. Germline loops: CDR1 DFQATT, CDR2 SNEGSKA (reference sequence). The CDR3 is 14 amino acids. CDR3 DNA sequence: TGCAGTGCTAGAGATCCGGGGTCGTCCACTGAAGCTTTCTTG. This codes for CSARDPGSSTEAFL.

Note on this clonotype: A much bigger clone sits one base away, suggesting this may be a read error. The chain combines TRBV5-6 with TRBJ2-1, with D maybe TRBD2 (6 bases). V lost 2 bases and J 9 bases, leaving 18 bases between the germline ends. Germline CDR1 SGHDT, CDR2 YYEEEE. This CDR3 has 15 residues. The CDR3 region is CASSFGLARGGEQFF. The CDR3 nucleotides read TGTGCCAGCAGCTTCGGGCTAGCGAGGGGAGGTGAGCAGTTCTTC.

This clonotype was observed many times. The chain employs TRBV5-1 and TRBJ2-1; 10 positions agree with TRBD1. V shed 4 bases, J shed 2 bases, and the junction held 9 bases outside the gene matches. The CDR3 is made up of 17 amino acids. Germline values: CDR1 SGHRS, CDR2 YFSETQ. The CDR3: CASSISLTGGAYNEQFF. Written as DNA, the CDR3 is TGCGCCAGCAGCATCTCCTTGACAGGGGGCGCCTACAATGAGCAGTTCTTC. Full variable domain (remainder filled in from reference TRBV5-1 and TRBJ2-1): KAGVTQTPRYLIKTRGQQVTLSCSPISGHRSVSWYQQTPGQGLQFLFEYFSETQRNKGNFPGRFSGRQFSNSRSEMNVSTLELGDSALYLCASSISLTGGAYNEQFFGPGTRLTVL.

The chain joins TRBV7-2 to TRBJ1-2, with a weak D call TRBD1 (6 bases). This CDR3 is built from 13 residues. The germline gives CDR1 SGHTA, CDR2 FQGNSA. Between the trimmed V and J ends, which lost 4 bases and 7 bases, there was a span of 13 bases. In DNA form, the CDR3 reads TGTGCCAGCAGCTATACAGGGATCGGTGGCTACACCTTC. Translating it yields CASSYTGIGGYTF.

The table lists this clonotype with a few counts. The chain uses TRBV18 and TRBJ2-5; 9 bases match TRBD2. This CDR3 region has 17 residues. The germline CDR1 and CDR2 sequences are KGHSH and LQKENI. V lost 0 bases and J lost 4; bases outside the gene matches: 9. The CDR3 DNA sequence: TGTGCCAGCTCACCACCGAAGAGTAGCGGGGGTGGAGAGACCCAGTACTTC. Its translation: CASSPPKSSGGGETQYF.

This clonotype was detected only a few times. The chain carries TRBV7-2 and TRBJ2-2; D not certain. CDR3 length: 16 amino acids. Trimming pared 3 bases from V and 6 bases from J, leaving 17 bases between. Germline CDR1 is SGHTA and CDR2 is FQGNSA. Written as DNA, the CDR3 is TGTGCCAGCAGCTTGGTAGGGTTTCTTATCCCCGGGGAGCTGTTTTTT. This translates into CASSLVGFLIPGELFF.

The V and J genes are TRBV7-2 and TRBJ2-7; 9 bases align to TRBD1. This CDR3 has 17 amino acids. The germline V gene encodes CDR1 SGHTA and CDR2 FQGNSA. Losses at the gene ends were 0 bases for V and 0 bases for J; bases not matched to a gene: 6. CDR3 DNA: TGTGCCAGCAGCTTAGCGCTTGGACAGGGGCACTCCTACGAGCAGTACTTC. This sequence encodes CASSLALGQGHSYEQYF.

This clonotype has more than one count but fewer than ten. V gene TRBV29-1 combines with J gene TRBJ2-5; D gene unclear. V was pared by 3 bases and J by 5 bases, with 4 bases between. The germline gives CDR1 SQVTM, CDR2 ANQGSEA. This CDR3 is 10 amino acids long. Written as DNA, the CDR3 is TGCAGCGTTGAGCGGGAGACCCAGTACTTC. Residues: CSVERETQYF.

This clonotype turned up a few times. The rearrangement uses TRBV12-3 or TRBV12-4 and TRBJ1-4; D uncertain. Trimming stripped 5 bases from V and 0 bases from J, with 16 bases between. The CDR3 has 17 amino acids. This chain's CDR3 is CASSRENSEATNEKLFF. The CDR3 coding sequence is TGTGCCAGCAGTAGAGAGAATTCTGAGGCAACTAATGAAAAACTGTTTTTT.

The chain uses TRBV27 and TRBJ2-5; D gene unclear. This CDR3 has 13 amino acids. V shed 3 bases and J shed 1 base, with 6 bases lying between them. Germline V gene data show CDR1 as MNHEY and CDR2 as SMNVEV (reference sequence). In DNA form, the CDR3 reads TGTGCCAGCAGTTTTGTGGGCCAAGAGACCCAGTACTTC. Its protein is CASSFVGQETQYF.